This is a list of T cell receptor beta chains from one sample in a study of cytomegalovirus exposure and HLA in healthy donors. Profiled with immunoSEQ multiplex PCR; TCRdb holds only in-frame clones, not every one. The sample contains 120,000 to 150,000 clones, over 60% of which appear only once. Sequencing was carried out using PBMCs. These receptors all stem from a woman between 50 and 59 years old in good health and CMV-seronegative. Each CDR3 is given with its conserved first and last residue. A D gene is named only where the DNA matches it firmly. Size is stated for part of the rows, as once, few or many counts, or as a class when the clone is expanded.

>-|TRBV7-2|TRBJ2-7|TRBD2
CASSLGPSGAPYEQYF
TGTGCCAGCAGTTTGGGCCCTAGCGGGGCCCCTTACGAGCAGTACTTC
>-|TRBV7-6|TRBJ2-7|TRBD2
CASSQYSGGAYEQYF
TGTGCCAGCAGCCAATATAGCGGGGGGGCCTACGAGCAGTACTTC
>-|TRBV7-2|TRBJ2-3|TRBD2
CASSLGLAFTDTQYF
TGTGCCAGCAGCTTAGGACTAGCGTTCACAGATACGCAGTATTTT
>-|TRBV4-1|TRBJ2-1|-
CASSPRRRSDNEQFF
TGCGCCAGCAGCCCACGTCGGCGGTCTGACAATGAGCAGTTCTTC
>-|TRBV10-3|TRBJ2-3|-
CAITEVAVQGPARWTDTQYF
TGTGCCATCACCGAGGTCGCGGTACAGGGTCCTGCGCGATGGACAGATACGCAGTATTTT
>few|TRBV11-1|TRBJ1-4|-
CASSLSPSSGEKLFF
TGTGCCAGCAGCTTATCCCCGAGCTCCGGTGAAAAACTGTTTTTT
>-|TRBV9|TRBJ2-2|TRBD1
CASSVRRTGVVRGELFF
TGTGCCAGCAGCGTACGCAGGACAGGGGTGGTAAGAGGGGAGCTGTTTTTT
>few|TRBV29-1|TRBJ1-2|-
CSVGGGYGYTF
TGCAGCGTTGGGGGGGGGTATGGCTACACCTTC
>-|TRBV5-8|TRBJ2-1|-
CASSLDRVNEQFF
TGTGCCAGCAGCTTGGACAGGGTCAATGAGCAGTTCTTC
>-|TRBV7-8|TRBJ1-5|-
CASSRRGGNQPQHF
TGTGCCAGCAGCCGCCGAGGAGGCAATCAGCCCCAGCATTTT
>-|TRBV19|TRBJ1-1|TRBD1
CASSIDRQGMWNTEAFF
TGTGCCAGTAGTATAGACCGACAGGGGATGTGGAACACTGAAGCTTTCTTT
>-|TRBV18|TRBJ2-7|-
CASSPNGDEQYF
TGTGCCAGCTCACCAAACGGGGACGAGCAGTACTTC
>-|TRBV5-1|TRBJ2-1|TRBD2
CASSLDYVASGSYNEQFF
TGCGCCAGCAGCTTGGATTATGTGGCTAGCGGCTCCTACAATGAGCAGTTCTTC
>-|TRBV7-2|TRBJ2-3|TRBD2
CASSFSGGAGGTDTQYF
TGTGCCAGCAGCTTTAGCGGGGGGGCCGGTGGCACAGATACGCAGTATTTT
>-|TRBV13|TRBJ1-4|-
CASRDAGTNEKLFF
TGTGCCAGCAGGGACGCGGGTACTAATGAAAAACTGTTTTTT
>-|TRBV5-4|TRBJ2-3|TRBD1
CASSSFLGQGQDTQYF
TGTGCCAGCAGCTCCTTTTTAGGACAGGGGCAAGATACGCAGTATTTT
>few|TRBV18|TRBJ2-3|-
CASSPGLGGTDTQYF
TGTGCCAGCTCACCGGGGCTTGGGGGCACAGATACGCAGTATTTT
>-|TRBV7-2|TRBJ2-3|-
CASSLVARSDTQYF
TGTGCCAGCAGCTTAGTAGCTAGGTCAGATACGCAGTATTTT
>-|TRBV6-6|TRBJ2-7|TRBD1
CASSGQGRTYEQYF
TGTGCCAGCAGCGGACAGGGGCGGACCTACGAGCAGTACTTC
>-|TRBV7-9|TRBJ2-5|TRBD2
CASSLIWAGGVQETQYF
TGTGCCAGCAGCTTAATTTGGGCGGGGGGGGTCCAAGAGACCCAGTACTTC
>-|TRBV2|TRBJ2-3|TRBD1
CASSPGTGRRDTQYF
TGTGCCAGCAGCCCCGGGACAGGGAGGAGGGATACGCAGTATTTT
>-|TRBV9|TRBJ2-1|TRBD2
CASSVDIGGAFHEQFF
TGTGCCAGCAGCGTAGATATCGGGGGGGCTTTTCATGAGCAGTTCTTC
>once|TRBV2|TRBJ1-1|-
CASSWRERILMNTEAFF
TGTGCCAGCAGTTGGAGAGAGCGGATACTTATGAACACTGAAGCTTTCTTT
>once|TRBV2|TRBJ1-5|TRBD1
CASSDPNQGAWGNQPQHF
TGTGCCAGCAGTGACCCAAATCAGGGGGCGTGGGGCAATCAGCCCCAGCATTTT
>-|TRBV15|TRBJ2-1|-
CATSSELAYNEQFF
TGTGCCACCAGCAGCGAATTGGCATACAATGAGCAGTTCTTC